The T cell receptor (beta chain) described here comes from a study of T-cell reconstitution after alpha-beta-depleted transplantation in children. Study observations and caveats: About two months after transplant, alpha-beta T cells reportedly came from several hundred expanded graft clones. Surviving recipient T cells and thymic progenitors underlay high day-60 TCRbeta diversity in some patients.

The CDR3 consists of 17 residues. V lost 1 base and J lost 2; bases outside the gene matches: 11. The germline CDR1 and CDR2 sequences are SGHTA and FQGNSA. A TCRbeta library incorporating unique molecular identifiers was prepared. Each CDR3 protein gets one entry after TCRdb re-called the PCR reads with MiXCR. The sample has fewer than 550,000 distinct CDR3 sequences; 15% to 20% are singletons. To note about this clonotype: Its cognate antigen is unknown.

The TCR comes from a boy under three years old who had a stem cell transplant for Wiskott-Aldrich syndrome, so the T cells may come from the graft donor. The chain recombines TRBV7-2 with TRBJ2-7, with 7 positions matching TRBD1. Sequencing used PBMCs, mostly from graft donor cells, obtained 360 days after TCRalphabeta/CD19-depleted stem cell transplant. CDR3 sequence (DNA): TGTGCCAGCAGCTTAGGATGGTCGGGGACAGACCCCTACGAGCAGTACTTC. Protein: CASSLGWSGTDPYEQYF.